This paragraph covers one TCR beta chain sequence. Its antigen remains unidentified. Authors of the study amplified TCR beta CDR3 regions from RNA transcripts. First-round RT-PCR targeting the TCR CDR3 was performed with the HTBI primer set. TCRdb re-analysed the multiplex PCR reads in MiXCR, keeping a single row per CDR3 protein. The sample contains a few hundred thousand distinct CDR3 sequences, about 43% of which appear only once. V lost 5 bases and J lost 6, with 11 bases in between. In germline, CDR1 is SGHTA, CDR2 FQGTGA. The CDR3 is made up of 13 amino acids. This sample was taken from a study of T cells in Graves' hyperthyroidism and ophthalmopathy. Regarding the study as a whole: The majority of expanded thyroid clonotypes above 0.001 also appeared in blood.

V is TRBV7-3 and J is TRBJ2-1; D not resolved. The origin of this receptor is a woman under 30 with Graves' hyperthyroidism. What was sequenced was peripheral blood or thyroid tissue (not recorded which). The CDR3 spells CASSQLTSNEQFF. The CDR3 region has the DNA TGTGCCAGCAGCCAACTCACCAGCAATGAGCAGTTCTTC.